This T cell receptor beta chain was identified during a study of T cell repertoires in cytomegalovirus infection. TCRdb processed the reads anew with MiXCR; each CDR3 protein has one entry. Among roughly 920,000 distinct CDR3 sequences listed, about 33% were seen once. There are many counts of this clonotype. Its antigen is undetermined. Specimen: cultured CD8+ T cells from PBMCs, collected from culture after CMV antigen stimulation. This clonotype was sampled from a human donor in good health (CMV status not recorded). Some clones in this sample may be carry-over from other donors' samples.

The CDR3 nucleotides are TGTGCCAGCACCCAGACCGGGGTTCGGGAGGGCGAGCAGTACTTC. Its protein is CASTQTGVREGEQYF. V and J are TRBV12-3 or TRBV12-4 and TRBJ2-7, with 8 bases matching TRBD2. V gave up 7 bases and J gave up 6 bases; unmatched junction bases: 14. The CDR3 is made up of 15 amino acids.